One and the same sample provided the 27 T cell receptor beta chains below, sequenced in a study of neurological immune-mediated disorders. A single record per CDR3 protein comes from TCRdb applying MiXCR to the 5' RACE reads. The table records around 55,000 distinct CDR3 sequences, under 5% of them present only once. Sequencing was done on a sample of CD4+ T cells from blood. Receptor source: a woman in her thirties or forties with multiple sclerosis.

This clonotype has ten or more counts. V usage is TRBV5-1 and J usage is TRBJ2-1, with 12 positions matching TRBD2. The CDR3 length is 19 residues. Per the germline V gene, CDR1 is SGHRS and CDR2 is YFSETQ. V was pared by 2 bases and J by 0 bases, with 9 bases of the junction left unmatched. CDR3 sequence: CASSFGLAGRVSSYNEQFF. The DNA for the CDR3 is TGCGCCAGCAGCTTTGGACTAGCGGGGCGCGTCAGCTCCTACAATGAGCAGTTCTTC.

This clonotype was seen repeatedly, ten times or more. V and J are TRBV25-1 and TRBJ2-5; no definite D call. There are 13 residues in the CDR3. V lost 3 bases to trimming and J lost 5 bases, with 10 bases between them. Germline V lookup: CDR1 MGHDK, CDR2 SYGVNS. The CDR3 sequence is CASSDWGGETQYF. CDR3 in DNA: TGTGCCAGCAGTGATTGGGGTGGGGAGACCCAGTACTTC.

This clonotype was counted many times. The V gene is TRBV5-1, the J gene TRBJ2-5; D tentatively reads TRBD1 or TRBD2 (5 bases each). Between the trimmed V and J ends, which lost 2 bases and 5 bases, there was a span of 13 bases. This CDR3 has 14 amino acids. CDR1 is SGHRS, CDR2 YFSETQ, per germline. The DNA for the CDR3 is TGCGCCAGCAGCTTTGCGGCAGGGAGCGAGACCCAGTACTTC. This translates into CASSFAAGSETQYF.

This clonotype was counted between two and nine times. The chain recombines TRBV7-8 with TRBJ2-3; D uncertain. Looked up from germline, CDR1 is SGHVS and CDR2 is FQNEAQ. CDR3 length: 16 residues. The V end was cut by 5 bases, the J end by 0 bases, with 15 bases between. This chain's CDR3 is CASSGLPSRSTDTQYF. Here the CDR3 DNA reads TGTGCCAGCAGCGGCCTTCCCAGCCGTAGCACAGATACGCAGTATTTT.

This clonotype was seen repeatedly, ten times or more. The chain employs TRBV10-3 and TRBJ1-1; 9 bases are a match to TRBD1. The CDR3 has 15 amino acids. CDR1 is ENHRY and CDR2 is SYGVKD in the germline V gene. V trimming: 6 bases; J trimming: 4 bases; junction bases outside the gene matches: 9. The CDR3 sequence is CAISGTDRGITEAFF. The CDR3 DNA is TGTGCCATCAGCGGCACTGACAGGGGGATCACTGAAGCTTTCTTT.

This clonotype showed up many times. The V gene is TRBV5-1, the J gene TRBJ1-4; TRBD1 might be the D (5 bases). The V gene lost 2 bases and the J gene lost 7 bases, with 12 bases spanning the gap. Germline CDR1 is SGHRS and CDR2 is YFSETQ. The CDR3 sequence is 14 residues long. The CDR3 coding sequence is TGCGCCAGCAGCTTCGAAAGGGGAGGTGAAAAACTGTTTTTT. It codes for CASSFERGGEKLFF.

The table lists this clonotype with many counts. J is TRBJ2-5 and V is TRBV6-2 or TRBV6-3; unclear D gene. Germline V CDR1 and CDR2: MNHEY, SVGEGT. Trimming took off 8 bases at V and 4 bases at J, with 11 bases between the two ends. This CDR3 has 12 residues. CDR3 sequence (DNA): TGTGCCAGCTCGACTGTGGGAGAGACCCAGTACTTC. This codes for CASSTVGETQYF.

This clonotype was counted at least ten times. The chain joins TRBV11-2 to TRBJ1-2; TRBD1 might be the D (6 bases). The CDR3 sequence is 14 residues long. From germline, CDR1 is SGHAT and CDR2 FQNNGV. Trimming pared 0 bases from V and 14 bases from J, leaving 19 bases between. The CDR3 here is CASSLEGAYMARTF. CDR3 nucleotide sequence: TGTGCCAGCAGCTTAGAGGGGGCCTACATGGCTAGGACCTTC.

This clonotype was seen ten or more times. The rearrangement uses TRBV28 and TRBJ1-1, with TRBD1 identical over 8 bases. The germline V gene has CDR1 MDHEN and CDR2 SYDVKM. The CDR3 spans 17 residues. V was clipped by 6 bases and J by 3 bases; unmatched bases: 15. The CDR3 spells CASRGQDAGLSDTEAFF. The CDR3 region has the DNA TGTGCCAGCAGGGGACAGGACGCCGGTTTGTCCGACACTGAAGCTTTCTTT.

This clonotype was recorded at least ten times. V is TRBV7-2 and J is TRBJ2-7; 8 positions match TRBD1. Germline V lookup: CDR1 SGHTA, CDR2 FQGNSA. J gave up 4 bases and V 5 bases, and 10 bases lay outside the gene matches. The CDR3 totals 15 residues. The CDR3 coding sequence is TGTGCCAGCAGCCCTACAGGGGGTCAAACTTACGAGCAGTACTTC. This codes for CASSPTGGQTYEQYF.

Ten or more counts support this clonotype. The chain joins TRBV5-1 to TRBJ2-3, with a possible D match to TRBD2 (6 bases). Trimming shortened V by 2 bases and J by 0 bases, and 13 bases separated the two germline ends. Germline lookup yields CDR1 SGHRS and CDR2 YFSETQ. CDR3 size: 16 residues. CDR3 amino acids: CASSFGWAGSTDTQYF. CDR3 DNA sequence: TGCGCCAGCAGCTTCGGGTGGGCGGGGAGCACAGATACGCAGTATTTT.

This clonotype has ten or more counts. This chain connects TRBV3-1 to TRBJ2-2; TRBD1 aligns across 9 bases. Germline V CDR1 and CDR2: LGHDT, YNNKEL (reference sequence). Losses at the gene ends were 1 base for V and 8 bases for J; bases not matched to a gene: 5. The CDR3 contains 15 residues. The CDR3 DNA reads TGTGCCAGCAGCCAAGGAACAGGGGGCATAGGGGAGCTGTTTTTT. Its translation: CASSQGTGGIGELFF.

This clonotype was observed at least ten times. V and J are TRBV9 and TRBJ1-4; D ambiguous. Germline V gene lookup returns CDR1 SGDLS and CDR2 YYNGEE. V lost 3 bases and J 5 bases, leaving 11 bases between the germline ends. The CDR3 totals 14 residues. The CDR3 spells CASSADLGNEKLFF. CDR3 nucleotide sequence: TGTGCCAGCAGCGCCGACCTAGGGAATGAAAAACTGTTTTTT.

This clonotype was observed many times. This rearrangement joins TRBV10-3 to TRBJ2-4; the match to TRBD1 covers 9 bases. The CDR3 extends over 12 amino acids. V shed 8 bases, J shed 6 bases, and the junction held 2 bases outside the gene matches. Germline V gene data show CDR1 as ENHRY and CDR2 as SYGVKD. In DNA, the CDR3 is TGTGCCATCCGGGACAGGGCAAACATTCAGTACTTC. Residues: CAIRDRANIQYF.

In its sample, this clonotype was seen a few times. V and J are TRBV30 and TRBJ2-3; D not certain. CDR1 GTSNPN and CDR2 SVGIG come from the germline V gene (reference sequence). Deletions cut 1 base from V and 6 bases from J, with 8 bases between. The CDR3 covers 12 residues. The CDR3 protein is CAWSALVDTQYF. Here the CDR3 DNA reads TGTGCCTGGAGTGCTTTAGTCGATACGCAGTATTTT.

This clonotype showed up many times. V usage is TRBV3-1 and J usage is TRBJ2-1; no definite D call. V lost 0 bases and J lost 2, with 8 bases in between. CDR1 LGHDT and CDR2 YNNKEL come from the germline V gene (reference sequence). The CDR3 loop spans 15 amino acids. The CDR3 DNA follows: TGTGCCAGCAGCCAAGATAGTACAGCCTACAATGAGCAGTTCTTC. Protein product: CASSQDSTAYNEQFF.

This clonotype was recorded many times. The CDR3 bases are TGTGCCAGCAGTCAATCTGGGGCCAACGTCCTGACTTTC. Its protein product is CASSQSGANVLTF. The V call is TRBV6-5, the J call TRBJ2-6, with D hard to call. Trimming left V 5 bases short and J 1 base short, with 3 bases between. Per germline, CDR1 MNHEY and CDR2 SVGAGI. CDR3 size: 13 residues.

The table lists this clonotype with many counts. The rearrangement links TRBV9 to TRBJ1-6; D is uncertain. This CDR3 has 13 amino acids. Germline V gene lookup returns CDR1 SGDLS and CDR2 YYNGEE. With 3 bases removed from V and 4 bases from J, the gap between germline ends came to 5 bases. In DNA, the CDR3 is TGTGCCAGCAGCGCCGCATATAATTCACCCCTCCACTTT. As protein: CASSAAYNSPLHF.

This clonotype was recorded at least ten times. J is TRBJ1-4 and V is TRBV5-1; unclear D gene. The ends were cut back, 4 bases at V and 2 bases at J, with 9 bases in the middle. Germline loops: CDR1 SGHRS, CDR2 YFSETQ. This CDR3 comprises 14 residues. The chain's CDR3 is CASSPPGTNEKLFF. The CDR3, as DNA: TGCGCCAGCAGCCCGCCGGGGACTAATGAAAAACTGTTTTTT.

This clonotype was observed many times. The chain employs TRBV5-1 and TRBJ1-1; D uncertain. Germline V gene data show CDR1 as SGHRS and CDR2 as YFSETQ. V lost 0 bases, J lost 6 bases, and 9 bases lay in between. The CDR3 sequence is 13 residues long. CDR3 in amino acids: CASSLGGDAEAFF. Here the CDR3 DNA reads TGCGCCAGCAGCTTGGGGGGAGACGCTGAAGCTTTCTTT.

This chain connects TRBV10-1 to TRBJ2-7, with D uncertain. Trimming shortened V by 4 bases and J by 0 bases, and 4 bases separated the two germline ends. Germline lookup yields CDR1 WNHNN and CDR2 SYGVQD (reference sequence). The CDR3 has 12 amino acids. CDR3 protein: CASSVGSYEQYF. CDR3 DNA: TGCGCCAGCAGTGTTGGCTCCTACGAGCAGTACTTC.

This clonotype was seen repeatedly, ten times or more. V and J are TRBV29-1 and TRBJ1-2, with 9 bases fitting TRBD1. V dropped 7 bases and J dropped 8; count of bases not matched to a gene: 5. Looked up from germline, CDR1 is SQVTM and CDR2 is ANQGSEA. This CDR3 is built from 11 residues. CDR3 in amino acids: CSDEQGAGYTF. As DNA, the CDR3 is TGCAGCGACGAACAGGGGGCAGGCTACACCTTC.

This clonotype was recorded at least ten times. The genes are TRBV25-1 and TRBJ1-2; 9 nucleotides match TRBD1. Germline loops: CDR1 MGHDK, CDR2 SYGVNS. CDR3 length equals 14 residues. Trimming removed 4 bases from V and 4 bases from J; junction bases left unmatched: 4. In DNA, the CDR3 is TGTGCCAGCAGTGGCCCGGACAGGGGCTATGGCTACACCTTC. It codes for CASSGPDRGYGYTF.

This clonotype was recorded at least ten times. The chain joins TRBV20-1 to TRBJ1-1; D remains unclear. Trimming shortened V by 1 base and J by 1 base, and 4 bases separated the two germline ends. This CDR3 comprises 12 residues. CDR1 and CDR2 (germline): DFQATT, SNEGSKA (reference sequence). This CDR3 reads CSARAGNTEAFF. CDR3 DNA: TGCAGTGCTAGAGCGGGGAACACTGAAGCTTTCTTT.

A few counts support this clonotype. This chain uses TRBV4-1 with TRBJ2-7, with D possibly called TRBD1 or TRBD2 (5 bases each). Per germline, CDR1 MGHRA and CDR2 YSYEKL. The CDR3 is 16 residues long. With 1 base removed from V and 0 bases from J, the gap between germline ends came to 13 bases. DNA of the CDR3: TGCGCCAGCAGCCAAGGACCGGGGCGGAACTCCTACGAGCAGTACTTC. Translation: CASSQGPGRNSYEQYF.

This clonotype was recorded at least ten times. The chain links TRBV6-5 to TRBJ2-3; 13 nucleotides line up with TRBD2. CDR1 and CDR2 from the germline V gene are MNHEY and SVGAGI. Unmatched junction bases numbered 5, after V lost 6 bases and J lost 2 bases. CDR3 size: 16 residues. The CDR3 sequence is CASSPLAGGLTDTQYF. The DNA of the CDR3 is TGTGCCAGCAGCCCACTAGCGGGGGGGCTCACAGATACGCAGTATTTT.

This clonotype was detected many times. This chain joins TRBV12-3 or TRBV12-4 and TRBJ1-6; TRBD1 agrees at 10 bases. With V trimmed by 6 bases and J by 9 bases, 8 bases remained unmatched. The CDR3 is made up of 15 amino acids. The CDR3 loop reads CASSPGTGVGSPLHF. DNA of the CDR3: TGTGCCAGCAGCCCTGGGACAGGGGTAGGTTCACCCCTCCACTTT.